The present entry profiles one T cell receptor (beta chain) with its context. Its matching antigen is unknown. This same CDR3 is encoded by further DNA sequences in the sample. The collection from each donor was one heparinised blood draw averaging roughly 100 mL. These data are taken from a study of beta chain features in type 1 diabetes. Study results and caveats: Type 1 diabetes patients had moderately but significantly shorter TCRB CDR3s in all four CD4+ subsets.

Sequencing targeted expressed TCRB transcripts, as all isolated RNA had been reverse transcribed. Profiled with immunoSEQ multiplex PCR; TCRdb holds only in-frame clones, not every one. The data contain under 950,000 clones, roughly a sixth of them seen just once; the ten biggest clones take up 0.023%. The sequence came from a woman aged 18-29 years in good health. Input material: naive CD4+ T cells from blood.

Written as DNA, the CDR3 is TGTGCCAGCAGTTTGGGGCAGGGAAACTATGGCTACACCTTC. Amino acids: CASSLGQGNYGYTF. V gene TRBV28 combines with J gene TRBJ1-2, with D perhaps matching TRBD1 (5 bases). The germline V gene encodes CDR1 MDHEN and CDR2 SYDVKM. V was cut by 3 bases and J by 2 bases, with 10 bases left in between. CDR3 length equals 14 residues.